The clone carrying this T cell receptor beta chain was seen ten or more times. As for time point: patch test 2, 6 weeks after DPC sensitization. The sample's treatment: therapeutic diphenylcyclopropenone sensitization with weekly scalp DPC. Using its own MiXCR run on the RACE reads, TCRdb lists one record per CDR3 protein. In the table there are 73,000 or so distinct CDR3 sequences, about 8.5% of which are singletons. This sample stems from a study of human T cells and chemical hapten exposure. V shed 3 bases and J 5 bases; nucleotides not matched to a gene: 6. The CDR3 has 14 amino acids. Per germline, CDR1 LGHDT and CDR2 YNNKEL (reference sequence).

This chain links TRBV3-1 with TRBJ1-1, with 7 bases aligning to TRBD1. The TCR comes from a woman aged 50 to 60 with alopecia areata. Some clones in this sample may be carry-over from other donors' samples. Material: whole blood, obtained in connection with sensitization to the hapten diphenylcyclopropenone (DPC). DNA for the CDR3: TGTGCCAGCAGCCATTTACAGGGGCGAACTGAAGCTTTCTTT. It translates to CASSHLQGRTEAFF. Variable domain in full (rest from reference TRBV3-1 and TRBJ1-1): DTAVSQTPKYLVTQMGNDKSIKCEQNLGHDTMYWYKQDSKKFLKIMFSYNNKELIINETVPNRFSPKSPDKAHLNLHINSLELGDSAVYFCASSHLQGRTEAFFGQGTRLTVV.